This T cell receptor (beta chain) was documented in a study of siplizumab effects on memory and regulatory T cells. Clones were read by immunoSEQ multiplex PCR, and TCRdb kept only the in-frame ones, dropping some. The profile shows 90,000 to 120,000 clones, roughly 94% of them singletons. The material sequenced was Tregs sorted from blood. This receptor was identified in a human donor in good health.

CDR3 nucleotides: TGTGCCAGTAGGCCGACAGGGCCAGATACGCAGTATTTT. It yields the protein CASRPTGPDTQYF. V gene TRBV19 combines with J gene TRBJ2-3; the match to TRBD1 covers 7 bases. From germline, CDR1 is LNHDA and CDR2 SQIVND (reference sequence). After removal of 6 bases from V and 4 bases from J, the junction contained 4 bases not matched to a gene. This CDR3 has 13 residues.